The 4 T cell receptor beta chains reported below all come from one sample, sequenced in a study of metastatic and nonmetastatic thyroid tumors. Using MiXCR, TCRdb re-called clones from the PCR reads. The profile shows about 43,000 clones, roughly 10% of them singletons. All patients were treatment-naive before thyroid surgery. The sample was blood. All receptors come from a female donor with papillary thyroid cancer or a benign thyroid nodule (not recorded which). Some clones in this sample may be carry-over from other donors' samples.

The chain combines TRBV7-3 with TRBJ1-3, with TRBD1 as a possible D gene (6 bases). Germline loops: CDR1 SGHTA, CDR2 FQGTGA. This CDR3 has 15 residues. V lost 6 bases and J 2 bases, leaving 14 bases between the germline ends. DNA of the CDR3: TGTGCCAGCAGATTATATTCAGGGGCTGGAAACACCATATATTTT. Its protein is CASRLYSGAGNTIYF.

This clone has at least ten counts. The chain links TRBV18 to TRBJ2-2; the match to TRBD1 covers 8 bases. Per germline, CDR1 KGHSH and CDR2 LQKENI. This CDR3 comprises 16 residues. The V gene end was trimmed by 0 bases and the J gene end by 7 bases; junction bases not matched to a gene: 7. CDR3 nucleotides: TGTGCCAGCTCACCACCAGGGACAGGAGGGGACGGGGAGCTGTTTTTT. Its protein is CASSPPGTGGDGELFF.

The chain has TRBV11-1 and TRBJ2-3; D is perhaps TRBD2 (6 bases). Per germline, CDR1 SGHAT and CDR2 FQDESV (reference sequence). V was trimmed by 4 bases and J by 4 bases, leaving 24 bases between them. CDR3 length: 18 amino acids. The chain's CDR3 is CASSSPRDGGVMADTQYF. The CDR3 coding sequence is TGTGCCAGCAGCTCCCCACGTGACGGGGGAGTTATGGCAGATACGCAGTATTTT.

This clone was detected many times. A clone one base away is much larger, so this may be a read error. In DNA, the CDR3 is TGTGCTAGTGGTTTGGTAGTATCTGGAGCAATCCACGAGCAGTACTTC. It yields the protein CASGLVVSGAIHEQYF. The genes are TRBV12-5 and TRBJ2-7; D call uncertain. V was pared by 0 bases and J by 5 bases, with 17 bases between. The germline gives CDR1 LGHNT, CDR2 FRNRAP. The CDR3 sequence is 16 residues long.